These 30 T cell receptor beta chains were sequenced from one sample in a study of control samples from healthy donors and cancer patients. Data came from immunoSEQ multiplex PCR; TCRdb stores just in-frame clones and leaves some out. The table lists approximately 90,000 clones, 85% to 90% of them singletons. Sequencing was carried out using blood. All receptors come from a woman aged 40 to 50 in good health.

J is TRBJ2-7 and V is TRBV10-3, with TRBD2 matching 10 bases. Germline-derived CDR1 and CDR2 are ENHRY and SYGVKD. V shed 6 bases, J shed 0 bases, and the junction held 5 bases outside the gene matches. CDR3 length equals 15 residues. The CDR3 nucleotides read TGTGCCATCAGCTCTAGCGGGGGTAGCTCCTACGAGCAGTACTTC. Protein product: CAISSSGGSSYEQYF.

The J gene is TRBJ2-3, the V gene TRBV7-2; 11 nucleotides match TRBD2. The germline CDR1 and CDR2 sequences are SGHTA and FQGNSA. The V segment lost 1 base and the J segment 6 bases; nucleotides outside the gene matches: 3. The CDR3 extends over 15 amino acids. Here the CDR3 DNA reads TGTGCCAGCAGCTTAGACCGGACTAGCGGGGATACGCAGTATTTT. Amino acids: CASSLDRTSGDTQYF. The complete variable domain, with remaining parts taken from reference TRBV7-2 and TRBJ2-3, reads GAGVSQSPSNKVTEKGKDVELRCDPISGHTALYWYRQSLGQGLEFLIYFQGNSAPDKSGLPSDRFSAERTGGSVSTLTIQRTQQEDSAVYLCASSLDRTSGDTQYFGPGTRLTVL.

The chain combines TRBV9 with TRBJ2-3; TRBD1 matches at 10 bases. J gave up 5 bases and V 0 bases, and 3 bases lay outside the gene matches. This CDR3 is built from 15 residues. Looked up from germline, CDR1 is SGDLS and CDR2 is YYNGEE. Here the CDR3 reads CASSVEDRGQDTQYF. CDR3 coding DNA: TGTGCCAGCAGCGTAGAAGACAGGGGGCAAGATACGCAGTATTTT.

J is TRBJ2-7 and V is TRBV4-1; possible D gene TRBD1, 5 bases. CDR1 MGHRA and CDR2 YSYEKL come from the germline V gene. With 0 bases removed from V and 6 bases from J, the gap between germline ends came to 15 bases. CDR3 size: 15 residues. The CDR3 nucleotides are TGCGCCAGCAGCCAAGATGAGACACATAGGGGCGAGCAGTACTTC. Translating it yields CASSQDETHRGEQYF.

The rearrangement joins TRBV25-1 to TRBJ1-2, with D possibly matching TRBD1 (5 bases). Trimming removed 4 bases from V and 3 bases from J, with 9 bases in between. The length of the CDR3 is 13 residues. The germline CDR1 and CDR2 sequences are MGHDK and SYGVNS. The CDR3 sequence: CASSGGGYYGYTF. DNA for the CDR3: TGTGCCAGCAGTGGCGGGGGGTACTATGGCTACACCTTC.

V and J are TRBV7-2 and TRBJ1-1, with 7 bases that match TRBD1. Germline V gives CDR1 SGHTA, CDR2 FQGNSA. The CDR3 has 14 residues. V gave up 1 base and J gave up 1 base; unmatched junction bases: 0. CDR3: CASSLGQGNTEAFF. The CDR3 nucleotides read TGTGCCAGCAGCTTAGGACAGGGGAACACTGAAGCTTTCTTT.

The chain is built from TRBV15 and TRBJ2-1; 8 bases fit TRBD1. This CDR3 contains 15 residues. V shed 1 base, J shed 7 bases, and the junction held 6 bases outside the gene matches. From germline, CDR1 is LNHNV and CDR2 YYDKDF (reference sequence). The CDR3, as DNA: TGTGCCACCAGCAGAGTGGGCAGGGGGCGTAATGAGCAGTTCTTC. It is translated as CATSRVGRGRNEQFF.

The V call is TRBV19, the J call TRBJ1-5, with D possibly matching TRBD1 (6 bases). CDR1 is LNHDA, CDR2 SQIVND, per germline (reference sequence). CDR3 size: 13 residues. V was trimmed by 7 bases and J by 7 bases, leaving 14 bases between them. CDR3 residues: CASTLTGAQPQHF. As DNA, the CDR3 is TGTGCCAGTACCTTGACAGGCGCGCAGCCCCAGCATTTT. The full variable domain, rest sourced from reference TRBV19 and TRBJ1-5, is DGGITQSPKYLFRKEGQNVTLSCEQNLNHDAMYWYRQDPGQGLRLIYYSQIVNDFQKGDIAEGYSVSREKKESFPLTVTSAQKNPTAFYLCASTLTGAQPQHFGDGTRLSIL.

The rearrangement links TRBV5-1 to TRBJ2-3, with D maybe TRBD2 (5 bases). Trimming removed 3 bases at V and 12 bases at J, with 17 bases between. CDR3 length: 13 amino acids. The germline CDR1 and CDR2 sequences are SGHRS and YFSETQ. The CDR3 here is CASSSGSGWAQYF. The DNA for the CDR3 is TGCGCCAGCAGCTCTGGAAGCGGATGGGCCCAGTATTTT.

A word on this clone: Other DNA sequences in this sample translate to the same CDR3. This rearrangement joins TRBV7-2 to TRBJ2-1; D is possibly TRBD2 (5 bases). The CDR3 is 13 amino acids. Trimming removed 2 bases from V and 3 bases from J, with 5 bases in between. Germline assignment: CDR1 SGHTA and CDR2 FQGNSA. In DNA, the CDR3 is TGTGCCAGCAGCTTAACTAGCTACAATGAGCAGTTCTTC. Its protein product is CASSLTSYNEQFF.

The rearrangement uses TRBV30 and TRBJ2-7; 9 bases map to TRBD1. The CDR3 is 13 residues long. V dropped 3 bases and J dropped 3; count of bases not matched to a gene: 3. Germline V lookup: CDR1 GTSNPN, CDR2 SVGIG (reference sequence). CDR3 sequence: CAWRRTGDYEQYF. Written as DNA, the CDR3 is TGTGCCTGGAGGAGGACAGGGGACTACGAGCAGTACTTC.

V is TRBV6-5 and J is TRBJ1-3, with a tentative D call TRBD1 (6 bases). The germline CDR1 and CDR2 sequences are MNHEY and SVGAGI. The CDR3 is 15 residues long. Trimming left V 5 bases short and J 2 bases short, with 13 bases between. CDR3 in amino acids: CASSPPRGTGNTIYF. The CDR3 coding sequence is TGTGCCAGCAGTCCCCCGAGGGGGACTGGAAACACCATATATTTT.

The chain combines TRBV24-1 with TRBJ2-3; 12 bases agree with TRBD1. Germline loops: CDR1 KGHDR, CDR2 SFDVKD. The CDR3 extends over 17 amino acids. With 8 bases clipped from V and 0 bases from J, the junction kept 8 bases outside the gene matches. The CDR3 protein is CATKGQGASGSTDTQYF. The CDR3 DNA reads as TGTGCCACCAAGGGACAGGGGGCCTCTGGTAGCACAGATACGCAGTATTTT.

The chain couples TRBV5-8 to TRBJ1-6; 8 nucleotides match TRBD1. V shed 3 bases and J 6 bases; nucleotides not matched to a gene: 11. CDR3 length: 17 residues. Germline V gives CDR1 SGHTS, CDR2 YDEGEE. The CDR3, as DNA: TGTGCCAGCAGCTCCCCCTGGACCCAGGGGGCTAATTCACCCCTCCACTTT. Its protein is CASSSPWTQGANSPLHF.

This clone was observed once. This chain joins TRBV6-6 and TRBJ2-7, with a possible D match to TRBD1 (5 bases). Germline V gives CDR1 MNHNY, CDR2 SVGAGI (reference sequence). The CDR3 is 16 residues long. V was cut by 0 bases and J by 3 bases, with 15 bases left in between. The CDR3 region is CASSYSSGARYYEQYF. The CDR3 nucleotides are TGTGCCAGCAGTTACTCGAGTGGGGCTCGTTACTACGAGCAGTACTTC.

This chain links TRBV6-5 with TRBJ2-2, with D unclear. The CDR3 is made up of 13 amino acids. Germline values: CDR1 MNHEY, CDR2 SVGAGI. Trimming removed 4 bases from V and 6 bases from J, with 9 bases in between. The CDR3 bases are TGTGCCAGCAGTTCCAGCTTCGCCGGGGAGCTGTTTTTT. Protein product: CASSSSFAGELFF.

This rearrangement joins TRBV9 to TRBJ2-2; D assignment may be TRBD1 or TRBD2 (5 bases each). Per the germline V gene, CDR1 is SGDLS and CDR2 is YYNGEE. CDR3 length equals 16 residues. V lost 0 bases and J 2 bases, leaving 11 bases between the germline ends. DNA for the CDR3: TGTGCCAGCAGCGTAGGGGGGAACACTAACACCGGGGAGCTGTTTTTT. Protein sequence: CASSVGGNTNTGELFF.

The chain combines TRBV13 with TRBJ2-2; D gene ambiguous. Germline-derived CDR1 and CDR2 are PRHDT and FYEKMQ (reference sequence). Trimming removed 4 bases from V and 10 bases from J, with 7 bases in between. This CDR3 has 11 residues. CDR3 amino acids: CASSSAEELFF. The CDR3 region has the DNA TGTGCCAGCAGCTCCGCGGAGGAGCTGTTTTTT. The full variable domain, in which reference TRBV13 and TRBJ2-2 provide the parts outside the CDR3, is AAGVIQSPRHLIKEKRETATLKCYPIPRHDTVYWYQQGPGQDPQFLISFYEKMQSDKGSIPDRFSAQQFSDYHSELNMSSLELGDSALYFCASSSAEELFFGEGSRLTVL.

The J gene is TRBJ1-6, the V gene TRBV12-3 or TRBV12-4; D gene uncertain. The CDR3 spans 13 residues. Trimming pared 0 bases from V and 10 bases from J, leaving 7 bases between. The DNA of the CDR3 is TGTGCCAGCAGTTTAGCGGCCACCTCACCCCTCCACTTT. The encoded protein is CASSLAATSPLHF.

The CDR3 loop is CASSLDGNQPQHF. The CDR3 region has the DNA TGCGCCAGCAGCTTGGACGGCAATCAGCCCCAGCATTTT. The rearrangement joins TRBV5-1 to TRBJ1-5; D remains ambiguous. Trimming cost V 0 bases and J 2 bases, with 3 bases left between them. There are 13 residues in the CDR3. The germline gives CDR1 SGHRS, CDR2 YFSETQ.

CDR3 residues: CASSPDTGRISGNTIYF. CDR3 nucleotide sequence: TGTGCCAGCTCACCAGATACGGGACGGATCTCTGGAAACACCATATATTTT. This rearrangement joins TRBV18 to TRBJ1-3, with TRBD1 as a possible D gene (5 bases). Looked up from germline, CDR1 is KGHSH and CDR2 is LQKENI. There are 17 residues in the CDR3. V dropped 2 bases and J dropped 0 bases, with 14 bases sitting between them. The variable domain in full, completed from reference TRBV18 and TRBJ1-3, reads NAGVMQNPRHLVRRRGQEARLRCSPMKGHSHVYWYRQLPEEGLKFMVYLQKENIIDESGMPKERFSAEFPKEGPSILRIQQVVRGDSAAYFCASSPDTGRISGNTIYFGEGSWLTVV.

This clone was counted only a few times. V usage is TRBV5-6 and J usage is TRBJ1-1; D not certain. The ends were cut back, 5 bases at V and 4 bases at J, with 18 bases in the middle. This CDR3 comprises 15 residues. Germline lookup yields CDR1 SGHDT and CDR2 YYEEEE. The CDR3 nucleotides are TGTGCCAGCAGTTCCGGAGAAACGGGTAGCACTGAAGCTTTCTTT. It yields the protein CASSSGETGSTEAFF.

The chain has TRBV6-5 and TRBJ2-7; TRBD1 matches 10 bases. The germline V gene encodes CDR1 MNHEY and CDR2 SVGAGI. The CDR3 has 15 amino acids. Trimming removed 4 bases from V and 4 bases from J; junction bases left unmatched: 7. This CDR3 reads CASSSSSGQGYEQYF. The CDR3 coding sequence is TGTGCCAGCAGTTCCAGTTCGGGACAGGGGTACGAGCAGTACTTC.

This chain links TRBV6-4 with TRBJ2-3, with 10 bases identical to TRBD2. CDR3 length: 15 amino acids. From germline, CDR1 is MRHNA and CDR2 SNTAGT. V dropped 6 bases and J dropped 5; count of bases not matched to a gene: 8. In DNA form, the CDR3 reads TGTGCCAGCAGCGAAGCGGGGGGGCAAGGAGATACGCAGTATTTT. It yields the protein CASSEAGGQGDTQYF.

This chain connects TRBV27 to TRBJ1-2, with 8 nucleotides matching TRBD1. This CDR3 spans 14 amino acids. The germline CDR1 and CDR2 sequences are MNHEY and SMNVEV (reference sequence). With 5 bases clipped from V and 8 bases from J, the junction kept 10 bases outside the gene matches. The CDR3 DNA reads as TGTGCCAGCAGTCCCTTTGGACAGGGTCCAGGCTACACCTTC. As protein: CASSPFGQGPGYTF.

The chain recombines TRBV20-1 with TRBJ1-1, with unresolved D. From germline, CDR1 is DFQATT and CDR2 SNEGSKA (reference sequence). This CDR3 comprises 11 residues. Trimming removed 0 bases from V and 7 bases from J, with 6 bases in between. CDR3 coding DNA: TGCAGTGCTAGAGAGTACCTTGAAGCTTTCTTT. The encoded protein is CSAREYLEAFF.

The genes are TRBV7-2 and TRBJ2-3; no clear D gene. The CDR3 has 16 residues. Trimming removed 0 bases from V and 0 bases from J, with 10 bases in between. In germline, CDR1 is SGHTA, CDR2 FQGNSA. CDR3 sequence reads: CASSLAQVVSTDTQYF. The CDR3 region has the DNA TGTGCCAGCAGCTTAGCGCAGGTAGTTAGCACAGATACGCAGTATTTT.

The chain joins TRBV9 to TRBJ2-2; D possibly uses TRBD1 or TRBD2 (5 bases each). The CDR3 sequence is 17 residues long. Trimming stripped 0 bases from V and 6 bases from J, with 18 bases between. Looked up from germline, CDR1 is SGDLS and CDR2 is YYNGEE. For the CDR3, the DNA is TGTGCCAGCAGCGTAGGGGGACGGATGGGGAGTGCCGGGGAGCTGTTTTTT. Protein sequence: CASSVGGRMGSAGELFF.

The chain combines TRBV5-1 with TRBJ2-2; D ambiguous. This CDR3 spans 14 amino acids. V lost 2 bases and J 4 bases, leaving 9 bases between the germline ends. Germline CDR1 is SGHRS and CDR2 is YFSETQ. CDR3 region: CASSFWQSTGELFF. Written as DNA, the CDR3 is TGCGCCAGCAGCTTTTGGCAGAGCACCGGGGAGCTGTTTTTT.

The chain recombines TRBV30 with TRBJ1-1; D is undetermined. This CDR3 is built from 11 residues. V dropped 5 bases and J dropped 6 bases, with 10 bases sitting between them. The germline gives CDR1 GTSNPN, CDR2 SVGIG (reference sequence). In nucleotides, the CDR3 is TGTGCCTGGGGAGGATATTCTGAAGCTTTCTTT. This encodes CAWGGYSEAFF.